What follows is one T cell receptor (beta chain) and its context. Its antigen is still unknown. The record has no base qualities; no much larger clone is one base away. The germline V gene provides CDR1 ENHRY and CDR2 SYGVKD. V drops 0 bases and J drops 4 bases, leaving 18 bases in between. From cysteine to phenylalanine, the CDR3 is 17 amino acids long. Only the CDR3 DNA stays, 51 bases, in frame from base 1. This specimen comes from a study of blood T cell repertoires in COVID-19 (dated by TCRdb to about 2020). Concerning the study at large: Collaborator samples came from the United States, Italy and Spain and covered acute and convalescent phases of COVID-19. Sample metadata almost always included a de-identified subject ID, COVID-19 status, age in years and sex. The dataset comprised deeply sampled blood TCRbeta repertoires from subjects exposed to, actively infected with, or recovered from COVID-19. The prospective study material was composed of cDNA or gDNA derived from T cells, B-cell-depleted T cells, or PBMCs. Where available, HLA class I and class II types were taken from metadata supplied by the sample provider and were not determined by assay-based typing. The samples were drawn from two sources: the first 160 participants of the ongoing ImmuneRACE study, and 1,254 subjects contributed by 6 global collaborators. The repertoires were released in a freely available public database meant as a resource for research on the immune response to SARS-CoV-2.

One collaborating source in Seattle enrolled patients during active infection and followed them longitudinally through the course of disease. The collaborating institutions used their own protocols to collect whole blood in K2EDTA tubes. For TCRbeta analysis, collaborators shipped samples in one of three forms: frozen whole blood, isolated PBMCs, or DNA extracted from either of those sample types. General conclusions and limits of the study: How much clinical and demographic metadata was included differed by source and by participant, and the metadata was provided uncurated.

TCRbeta CDR3 regions were amplified from genomic DNA using the immunoSEQ Assay, a bias-controlled multiplex PCR. Concerning the study's data processing: The number of nucleated cells in each sample was estimated from the amplification of reference gene primers within the assay. To quantify the absolute abundance of each unique TCRbeta CDR3 rearrangement, sequence reads were collapsed and filtered. For each sample, productive Simpson clonality was calculated as the square root of Simpson's diversity index over productive rearrangements. TCRdb's version of the immuneACCESS table is confined to in-frame rearrangements and falls short of the full clone set. An unresolved V gene accounts for under half of the shortfall where checked; the remainder is of unknown origin. Clone size and the V and J calls come from that table; the DNA yielded D and trimming. Present in this sample are 250,000 to 350,000 clones, about 81% of which were seen just once. The biggest ten clones account for roughly 1.5% of the sample.

Sequencing used peripheral blood. This receptor was taken from a human donor with COVID-19, enrolled during active disease. The donor label of this sample is uncertain. Rearrangement joined TRBV10-3 to TRBJ1-1, with TRBD1 perhaps the D gene, on 5 matching bases. The DNA sequence is given as TGTGCCATCAGTGAGTCCCAGGGTAAAGGGTCGGGCACTGAAGCTTTCTTT. Translated, it gives CAISESQGKGSGTEAFF.